These 28 T cell receptor beta chains were sequenced from one sample in a study of identical twins. One entry per CDR3 protein results from TCRdb running MiXCR on the 5' RACE reads. Of 600,000 to 800,000 distinct CDR3 sequences detected, approximately 22% appear once; the ten largest clones hold 4% to 4.5%. These same data were also listed under a study on T cells expressing NK-cell markers.

The specimen was PBMCs. The receptors stem from a woman aged 18-30 years in good health.

This clonotype was counted a few times. This chain links TRBV20-1 with TRBJ2-3, with a tentative D call TRBD2 (7 bases). The germline V and J ends were trimmed by 5 bases and 3 bases, with 18 bases remaining between them. The length of the CDR3 is 15 residues. The germline CDR1 and CDR2 sequences are DFQATT and SNEGSKA (reference sequence). CDR3 sequence (DNA): TGCAGTGCTCACCCAGTCGGGGGGCGGACAGATACGCAGTATTTT. It translates to CSAHPVGGRTDTQYF.

V is TRBV29-1 and J is TRBJ2-7; a possible D gene is TRBD2 (5 bases). V was clipped by 6 bases and J by 7 bases, with 10 bases between them. This CDR3 is built from 10 residues. Per the germline V gene, CDR1 is SQVTM and CDR2 is ANQGSEA. The CDR3 here is CSVQAEEQYF. The DNA for the CDR3 is TGCAGCGTCCAAGCGGAAGAGCAGTACTTC.

The V gene is TRBV7-2, the J gene TRBJ2-3; D uncertain. Germline V CDR1 and CDR2: SGHTA, FQGNSA. The ends were cut back, 4 bases at V and 0 bases at J, with 11 bases in the middle. The CDR3 contains 15 residues. The CDR3 protein is CASSSEWRSTDTQYF. As DNA, the CDR3 is TGTGCCAGCAGCTCCGAGTGGCGGAGCACAGATACGCAGTATTTT.

This clonotype appeared many times. The genes are TRBV4-2 and TRBJ1-1, with a tentative D call TRBD1 (6 bases). Trimming took off 4 bases at V and 1 base at J, with 13 bases between the two ends. Germline-derived CDR1 and CDR2 are LGHNA and YNFKEQ. CDR3 length equals 15 residues. The CDR3 loop is CASSLQGMSNTEAFF. The CDR3 nucleotides read TGTGCCAGCAGCCTGCAGGGGATGTCGAACACTGAAGCTTTCTTT.

The chain is built from TRBV20-1 and TRBJ1-4, with D unclear. Germline V gives CDR1 DFQATT, CDR2 SNEGSKA (reference sequence). Trimming shortened V by 6 bases and J by 3 bases, and 11 bases separated the two germline ends. The CDR3 sequence is 13 residues long. The CDR3 sequence is CSATRISNEKLFF. CDR3 coding DNA: TGCAGTGCCACAAGGATATCTAATGAAAAACTGTTTTTT.

The table lists this clonotype with many counts. The chain carries TRBV20-1 and TRBJ2-7, with TRBD2 matching 9 bases. V lost 6 bases to trimming and J lost 2 bases; unmatched junction nucleotides: 5. Germline CDR1 is DFQATT and CDR2 is SNEGSKA (reference sequence). This CDR3 spans 13 amino acids. CDR3 sequence reads: CSAVPSGTYEQYF. The DNA for the CDR3 is TGCAGTGCCGTCCCTAGCGGGACCTACGAGCAGTACTTC.

This CDR3 reads CASSFIRPSIRLSGELFF. The CDR3 DNA follows: TGTGCCAGCAGCTTCATCCGGCCCTCCATCCGCCTCTCCGGGGAGCTGTTTTTT. V usage is TRBV11-2 and J usage is TRBJ2-2; D gene ambiguous. Trimming pared 3 bases from V and 6 bases from J, leaving 23 bases between. Germline CDR1 is SGHAT and CDR2 is FQNNGV. The CDR3 extends over 18 amino acids.

J is TRBJ2-7 and V is TRBV6-1; a possible D gene is TRBD1 (5 bases). Germline CDR1 is MNHNS and CDR2 is SASEGT. The CDR3 sequence is 14 residues long. Trimming shortened V by 6 bases and J by 4 bases, and 16 bases separated the two germline ends. The CDR3 nucleotides are TGTGCCAGCAGCCAATACCTAGGGGCGTACGAGCAGTACTTC. Amino acids: CASSQYLGAYEQYF.

This clonotype was observed many times. CDR3 bases: TGCAGTGCTAGAGATTCCGGGGGGCGAAGCTCCTACAATGAGCAGTTCTTC. Amino acids: CSARDSGGRSSYNEQFF. This sequence joins TRBV20-1 and TRBJ2-1; maybe TRBD2 (7 bases). V was cut by 0 bases and J by 0 bases, with 15 bases left in between. The germline CDR1 and CDR2 sequences are DFQATT and SNEGSKA (reference sequence). This CDR3 is built from 17 residues.

J is TRBJ2-3 and V is TRBV20-1, with 8 bases identical to TRBD2. The CDR3 spans 14 residues. V was pared by 5 bases and J by 4 bases, with 8 bases of the junction left unmatched. Germline V gene sequence: CDR1 DFQATT, CDR2 SNEGSKA (reference sequence). This CDR3 reads CSAGPGLDPDTQYF. In DNA form, the CDR3 reads TGCAGTGCTGGACCGGGACTAGACCCAGATACGCAGTATTTT.

V is TRBV5-1 and J is TRBJ2-5, with 13 bases that match TRBD2. This CDR3 has 16 amino acids. Germline CDR1 is SGHRS and CDR2 is YFSETQ. The junction had 10 bases not matched to a gene; V was cut back by 4 bases and J by 7 bases. CDR3 sequence: CASSAGTSGTPRTQYF. Here the CDR3 DNA reads TGCGCCAGCAGCGCCGGGACTAGCGGGACCCCTAGGACCCAGTACTTC.

CDR3 coding DNA: TGTGCCAGCAGCCTGACGTGGGGTGAGCAGTTCTTC. This encodes CASSLTWGEQFF. The chain has TRBV28 and TRBJ2-1; no clear D. CDR1 is MDHEN, CDR2 SYDVKM, per germline. This CDR3 has 12 amino acids. V gave up 6 bases and J gave up 9 bases, with 12 bases separating them.

The chain combines TRBV5-1 with TRBJ1-1; 8 bases map to TRBD1. With V trimmed by 2 bases and J by 2 bases, 8 bases remained unmatched. The CDR3 is 16 residues long. Per germline, CDR1 SGHRS and CDR2 YFSETQ. The DNA for the CDR3 is TGCGCCAGCAGCTTACGGACAGGGAAAGATAACACTGAAGCTTTCTTT. Translated, it gives CASSLRTGKDNTEAFF.

The gene calls are TRBV27 and TRBJ2-7; D is undetermined. Trimming stripped 7 bases from V and 0 bases from J, with 16 bases between. The CDR3 covers 15 residues. CDR1 and CDR2 from the germline V gene are MNHEY and SMNVEV (reference sequence). CDR3 amino acids: CASTLSGRTSYEQYF. CDR3 sequence (DNA): TGTGCCAGCACCCTAAGTGGGCGTACCTCCTACGAGCAGTACTTC.

This clonotype was detected only a few times. The chain uses TRBV5-6 and TRBJ2-5; D remains unclear. CDR1 and CDR2 (germline): SGHDT, YYEEEE. CDR3 size: 15 residues. Deletions cut 0 bases from V and 5 bases from J, with 14 bases between. In nucleotides, the CDR3 is TGTGCCAGCAGCTTGGCCATCCAATTTACCGAGACCCAGTACTTC. Translation: CASSLAIQFTETQYF.

This clonotype was counted many times. The chain joins TRBV20-1 to TRBJ2-1, with D perhaps matching TRBD1 (5 bases). V was shortened by 0 bases and J by 10 bases, with 16 bases between the two germline ends. The CDR3 is 14 residues long. In germline, CDR1 is DFQATT, CDR2 SNEGSKA (reference sequence). In DNA, the CDR3 is TGCAGTGCTAGAGATCCGAAGGACACGAGGGAGCAGTTCTTC. It translates to CSARDPKDTREQFF.

The chain recombines TRBV9 with TRBJ2-1; possibly TRBD2 for D (7 bases). Germline assignment: CDR1 SGDLS and CDR2 YYNGEE. Trimming removed 4 bases at V and 0 bases at J, with 26 bases between. There are 20 residues in the CDR3. This chain's CDR3 is CASSFRSLGGGPSSYNEQFF. CDR3 nucleotide sequence: TGTGCCAGCAGCTTCCGATCCTTGGGAGGGGGGCCGAGCTCCTACAATGAGCAGTTCTTC.

V is TRBV4-2 and J is TRBJ2-3; D remains ambiguous. Between the trimmed V and J ends, which lost 2 bases and 5 bases, there was a span of 14 bases. Germline CDR1 is LGHNA and CDR2 is YNFKEQ. The CDR3 runs to 15 residues. DNA for the CDR3: TGTGCCAGCAGCCAAAGCGTGGTTAAGGGAGATACGCAGTATTTT. Translation gives CASSQSVVKGDTQYF.

This clonotype showed up just a few times. The genes are TRBV7-9 and TRBJ2-3, with TRBD1 identical over 7 bases. Trimming at V came to 3 bases and at J to 1 base, leaving 4 bases not matched to a gene. The length of the CDR3 is 15 residues. In germline, CDR1 is SEHNR, CDR2 FQNEAQ (reference sequence). CDR3 nucleotide sequence: TGTGCCAGCAGCTTTAGAGGGGGCCGCACAGATACGCAGTATTTT. It yields the protein CASSFRGGRTDTQYF.

This clonotype was detected a few times. The chain combines TRBV5-6 with TRBJ1-1; 8 bases line up with TRBD1. Germline V CDR1 and CDR2: SGHDT, YYEEEE. Trimming cost V 1 base and J 5 bases; bases outside gene matches: 7. This CDR3 region has 15 residues. CDR3 nucleotide sequence: TGTGCCAGCAGCTTGCTACCAGGGGGCTTGACTGAAGCTTTCTTT. Translated, it gives CASSLLPGGLTEAFF.

This clonotype has only a few counts. The rearrangement uses TRBV11-2 and TRBJ2-7; perhaps TRBD2 as D (6 bases). The germline gives CDR1 SGHAT, CDR2 FQNNGV. V was trimmed by 0 bases and J by 0 bases, leaving 9 bases between them. This CDR3 comprises 15 residues. The CDR3 reads CASSLEAGFSYEQYF. The CDR3 DNA reads as TGTGCCAGCAGCTTAGAGGCGGGGTTCTCCTACGAGCAGTACTTC.

This clonotype occurred a few times. This chain joins TRBV20-1 and TRBJ2-3; D remains unclear. Germline lookup yields CDR1 DFQATT and CDR2 SNEGSKA (reference sequence). V was clipped by 0 bases and J by 8 bases, with 12 bases between them. The length of the CDR3 is 13 residues. CDR3 residues: CSARDFSQPTQYF. CDR3 sequence (DNA): TGCAGTGCTAGAGATTTCAGCCAACCTACGCAGTATTTT.

V gene TRBV7-2 combines with J gene TRBJ2-5, with D possibly TRBD2 on 6 matching bases. The CDR3 runs 15 residues. Germline lookup yields CDR1 SGHTA and CDR2 FQGNSA. Between the trimmed V and J ends, which lost 1 base and 5 bases, there was a span of 14 bases. The CDR3: CASSLGLLEGETQYF. DNA for the CDR3: TGTGCCAGCAGCTTAGGTCTACTGGAGGGGGAGACCCAGTACTTC.

The rearrangement links TRBV5-6 to TRBJ2-7, with TRBD1 matching over 8 bases. The CDR3 runs to 15 residues. Trimming took 4 bases from V and 2 from J; bases not matched to a gene: 8. CDR1 SGHDT and CDR2 YYEEEE come from the germline V gene. The CDR3 DNA is TGTGCCAGCAGCCGGGGGACAGGCCTTACCTACGAGCAGTACTTC. This gives the protein CASSRGTGLTYEQYF.

The V gene is TRBV18, the J gene TRBJ1-5; 7 nucleotides line up with TRBD1. The V segment lost 3 bases and the J segment 4 bases; nucleotides outside the gene matches: 3. Per germline, CDR1 KGHSH and CDR2 LQKENI. This CDR3 spans 14 amino acids. CDR3 nucleotide sequence: TGTGCCAGCTCACCGCCACAGGGGAATCAGCCCCAGCATTTT. It is translated as CASSPPQGNQPQHF. Full variable domain (outside the CDR3, taken from reference TRBV18 and TRBJ1-5): NAGVMQNPRHLVRRRGQEARLRCSPMKGHSHVYWYRQLPEEGLKFMVYLQKENIIDESGMPKERFSAEFPKEGPSILRIQQVVRGDSAAYFCASSPPQGNQPQHFGDGTRLSIL.

V gene TRBV12-5 combines with J gene TRBJ2-1, with a tentative D call TRBD2 (5 bases). CDR1 and CDR2 from the germline V gene are LGHNT and FRNRAP. The CDR3 covers 13 residues. With 7 bases removed from V and 8 bases from J, the gap between germline ends came to 15 bases. CDR3 loop: CASVKDFGYEQFF. The CDR3 nucleotides read TGTGCTAGTGTCAAGGACTTTGGCTATGAGCAGTTCTTC.

This clonotype has more than one count but fewer than ten. The CDR3 nucleotides are TGTGCCAGCACCGAAGTGGCCCGGCCGGAAGGCTACACCTTC. It specifies CASTEVARPEGYTF. J is TRBJ1-2 and V is TRBV12-3 or TRBV12-4; D remains unclear. Trimming left V 7 bases short and J 8 bases short, with 20 bases between. This CDR3 is built from 14 residues.

The chain combines TRBV12-3 or TRBV12-4 with TRBJ2-1; D call uncertain. The CDR3 loop spans 12 amino acids. Trimming removed 11 bases at V and 6 bases at J, with 14 bases between. CDR3 nucleotides: TGTGCCGGCCCCGGGCCCCCCAATGAGCAGTTCTTC. It specifies CAGPGPPNEQFF.